Following are 13 T cell receptor beta chains from one sample sequenced in a study of T cells after yellow fever vaccination. TCRdb re-called the 5' RACE reads through MiXCR, storing one row per CDR3 protein. This sample has a few hundred thousand distinct CDR3 sequences, with roughly a sixth found just once. This material consisted of PBMCs, taken before the yellow fever booster vaccination. These TCRs come from a man younger than 30 who received the YFV17D yellow fever vaccine.

This clonotype was seen only a few times. The chain employs TRBV7-2 and TRBJ2-5; 8 bases match TRBD2. V shed 0 bases, J shed 3 bases, and the junction held 3 bases outside the gene matches. The CDR3 length is 15 residues. Germline-derived CDR1 and CDR2 are SGHTA and FQGNSA. CDR3 nucleotide sequence: TGTGCCAGCAGCTTAGCGGGTAGCGGGGAAGAGACCCAGTACTTC. This translates into CASSLAGSGEETQYF.

The rearrangement joins TRBV6-5 to TRBJ1-6, with 7 positions matching TRBD1. Germline V gene lookup returns CDR1 MNHEY and CDR2 SVGAGI. This CDR3 is built from 15 residues. With 0 bases clipped from V and 8 bases from J, the junction kept 4 bases outside the gene matches. The CDR3 coding sequence is TGTGCCAGCAGTTACTCGACCGGACAGGATTCACCCCTCCACTTT. Residues: CASSYSTGQDSPLHF.

This clonotype was counted only a few times. The chain uses TRBV12-3 or TRBV12-4 and TRBJ1-5, with D unclear. The CDR3 extends over 14 amino acids. V was trimmed by 3 bases and J by 4 bases, leaving 10 bases between them. The CDR3, as DNA: TGTGCCAGCAGTTTCGTAGGGCTAAATCAGCCCCAGCATTTT. Translated, it gives CASSFVGLNQPQHF.

This clonotype was observed at least ten times. This rearrangement joins TRBV4-3 to TRBJ2-6; TRBD1 might be the D (5 bases). Germline-derived CDR1 and CDR2 are LGHNA and YSLEER. There are 22 residues in the CDR3. Trimming stripped 0 bases from V and 2 bases from J, with 26 bases between. The CDR3 loop is CASSQDSGVWGRARPGANVLTF. The CDR3 coding sequence is TGCGCCAGCAGCCAAGATAGTGGAGTTTGGGGCAGGGCTAGACCTGGGGCCAACGTCCTGACTTTC.

J is TRBJ2-7 and V is TRBV18, with TRBD1 identical over 11 bases. CDR1 and CDR2 from the germline V gene are KGHSH and LQKENI. The CDR3 is 16 amino acids. V lost 1 base and J lost 1; bases outside the gene matches: 3. CDR3 nucleotides: TGTGCCAGCTCACCACGGACAGGGGGCGCATCCTACGAGCAGTACTTC. This translates into CASSPRTGGASYEQYF.

This chain connects TRBV6-1 to TRBJ2-3, with D maybe TRBD2 (6 bases). The V gene's germline CDR1 is MNHNS and CDR2 SASEGT. V was clipped by 6 bases and J by 5 bases, with 12 bases between them. The CDR3 extends over 13 amino acids. CDR3 sequence reads: CASSSSVQDTQYF. In nucleotides, the CDR3 is TGTGCCAGCAGCTCTAGCGTCCAAGATACGCAGTATTTT.

This chain connects TRBV7-2 to TRBJ2-7; D is unresolved. Germline values: CDR1 SGHTA, CDR2 FQGNSA. The CDR3 extends over 12 amino acids. V dropped 1 base and J dropped 4 bases, with 5 bases sitting between them. The CDR3 is CASSLVLYEQYF. The CDR3 coding sequence is TGTGCCAGCAGCTTAGTCTTGTACGAGCAGTACTTC.

This chain joins TRBV10-3 and TRBJ2-7; weak D call: TRBD2 (5 bases). The ends were cut back, 0 bases at V and 3 bases at J, with 9 bases in the middle. There are 14 residues in the CDR3. The germline V gene has CDR1 ENHRY and CDR2 SYGVKD. CDR3 protein: CAISESLAVYEQYV. CDR3 nucleotide sequence: TGTGCCATCAGTGAGTCCCTAGCTGTCTACGAGCAGTACGTC.

This clonotype was counted a few times. V and J are TRBV18 and TRBJ2-1; perhaps TRBD2 as D (6 bases). The CDR3 consists of 14 residues. V shed 3 bases and J shed 7 bases, with 13 bases lying between them. Germline V lookup: CDR1 KGHSH, CDR2 LQKENI. The CDR3: CASSPRLARNEQFF. As DNA, the CDR3 is TGTGCCAGCTCACCCCGTCTAGCGAGGAATGAGCAGTTCTTC.

This sequence joins TRBV6-5 and TRBJ1-2, with a tentative D call TRBD1 (5 bases). Looked up from germline, CDR1 is MNHEY and CDR2 is SVGAGI. The CDR3 sequence is 13 residues long. V shed 6 bases and J shed 4 bases, with 12 bases lying between them. DNA of the CDR3: TGTGCCAGCAGCCCCAGGGCTGGCTATGGCTACACCTTC. Translated, it gives CASSPRAGYGYTF.

The count of this clonotype is one. This chain joins TRBV2 and TRBJ2-7; D gene unclear. The V gene lost 2 bases and the J gene lost 4 bases, with 6 bases spanning the gap. The CDR3 sequence is 12 residues long. In germline, CDR1 is SNHLY, CDR2 FYNNEI. The CDR3 spells CASSETKYEQYF. CDR3 DNA sequence: TGTGCCAGCAGTGAAACTAAGTACGAGCAGTACTTC.

This clonotype was detected only a few times. This sequence joins TRBV29-1 and TRBJ2-7, with 9 bases that match TRBD1. The CDR3 consists of 14 residues. Per germline, CDR1 SQVTM and CDR2 ANQGSEA. V lost 8 bases and J lost 1; bases outside the gene matches: 9. CDR3 in DNA: TGCAGCATTCTCGACAGGGGGAATTCCTACGAGCAGTACTTC. This encodes CSILDRGNSYEQYF.

The rearrangement joins TRBV5-6 to TRBJ2-7; D unclear. Germline V lookup: CDR1 SGHDT, CDR2 YYEEEE. Trimming took off 0 bases at V and 6 bases at J, with 13 bases between the two ends. This CDR3 is built from 14 residues. The CDR3 nucleotides read TGTGCCAGCAGCTTGGTCGGCCGCCGTTTCGAGCAGTACGTC. The encoded protein is CASSLVGRRFEQYV.